Listed here are 31 T cell receptor beta chains from one sample, sequenced in a study of cytomegalovirus exposure and HLA in healthy donors. Primers included in the PCR were 60 Vbeta and 13 Jbeta primers. Assay used: immunoSEQ multiplex PCR; TCRdb lists only in-frame clones, some missing. The sample contains approximately 150,000 clones, 81% of which appear only once. Sequenced input: PBMCs. The origin of the receptors is a man aged 50-60 years in good health and CMV-seropositive.

This clone was counted a single time. The V and J genes are TRBV7-9 and TRBJ1-4; D gene unclear. Trimming left V 5 bases short and J 5 bases short, with 12 bases between. The germline V gene has CDR1 SEHNR and CDR2 FQNEAQ (reference sequence). This CDR3 comprises 14 residues. The CDR3 region is CASSPPLENEKLFF. The CDR3 nucleotides are TGTGCCAGCAGCCCCCCGCTGGAGAATGAAAAACTGTTTTTT.

This chain uses TRBV30 with TRBJ2-7; no clear D. The CDR3 is made up of 17 amino acids. Germline V CDR1 and CDR2: GTSNPN, SVGIG (reference sequence). Trimming removed 2 bases at V and 3 bases at J, with 23 bases between. The CDR3 DNA follows: TGTGCCTGGAGTTCAATAAGGAGACCTCGTTCTTTCTACGAGCAGTACTTC. Translated, it gives CAWSSIRRPRSFYEQYF.

J is TRBJ2-1 and V is TRBV5-1; 9 positions match TRBD1. Germline CDR1 and CDR2: SGHRS and YFSETQ. V trimming: 1 base; J trimming: 8 bases; junction bases outside the gene matches: 10. The length of the CDR3 is 16 residues. The CDR3 protein is CASSLPWGDRVDEQFF. The DNA of the CDR3 is TGCGCCAGCAGCTTGCCGTGGGGGGACAGGGTCGATGAGCAGTTCTTC.

The genes are TRBV4-1 and TRBJ2-7; 8 nucleotides agree with TRBD1. Trimming removed 1 base from V and 0 bases from J; junction bases left unmatched: 5. The length of the CDR3 is 16 residues. Per the germline V gene, CDR1 is MGHRA and CDR2 is YSYEKL. In nucleotides, the CDR3 is TGCGCCAGCAGCCAAGGACAGGGGAAAAGCTCCTACGAGCAGTACTTC. Translation: CASSQGQGKSSYEQYF.

The chain joins TRBV4-2 to TRBJ2-4; 7 nucleotides align to TRBD1. Germline V CDR1 and CDR2: LGHNA, YNFKEQ. There are 14 residues in the CDR3. V lost 7 bases, J lost 6 bases, and 9 bases stayed unmatched. The CDR3 coding sequence is TGTGCCAGCATAGACCTAAACAGGGGAAACATTCAGTACTTC. Its protein is CASIDLNRGNIQYF.

The chain recombines TRBV6-1 with TRBJ2-2; TRBD1 might be the D (5 bases). Trimming left V 6 bases short and J 2 bases short, with 10 bases between. The CDR3 extends over 14 amino acids. CDR1 is MNHNS and CDR2 is SASEGT in the germline V gene. Here the CDR3 DNA reads TGTGCCAGCAGGGATCAGGGCAACACCGGGGAGCTGTTTTTT. This sequence encodes CASRDQGNTGELFF.

The gene calls are TRBV15 and TRBJ1-5; the D is unclear. The CDR3 totals 14 residues. V gave up 0 bases and J gave up 6 bases, with 9 bases separating them. The V gene's germline CDR1 is LNHNV and CDR2 YYDKDF (reference sequence). CDR3 residues: CATSRDRDGQPQHF. DNA of the CDR3: TGTGCCACCAGCAGAGATCGAGATGGTCAGCCCCAGCATTTT.

V gene TRBV19 combines with J gene TRBJ2-4; 7 bases line up with TRBD2. Per germline, CDR1 LNHDA and CDR2 SQIVND (reference sequence). The V and J ends lost 5 bases and 0 bases, in that order; junction bases with no gene match: 10. CDR3 length equals 17 residues. The CDR3: CASSVNGRLLAKNIQYF. Written as DNA, the CDR3 is TGTGCCAGTAGTGTAAACGGGAGGCTCCTAGCCAAAAACATTCAGTACTTC. Variable domain in full (rest from reference TRBV19 and TRBJ2-4): DGGITQSPKYLFRKEGQNVTLSCEQNLNHDAMYWYRQDPGQGLRLIYYSQIVNDFQKGDIAEGYSVSREKKESFPLTVTSAQKNPTAFYLCASSVNGRLLAKNIQYFGAGTRLSVL.

The gene calls are TRBV9 and TRBJ1-2, with a weak D call TRBD1 (5 bases). This CDR3 has 14 amino acids. Trimming removed 0 bases from V and 7 bases from J, with 13 bases in between. Germline CDR1 reads SGDLS; CDR2 reads YYNGEE. The CDR3: CASSVVTGSGGYTF. The DNA for the CDR3 is TGTGCCAGCAGCGTAGTTACAGGTTCGGGTGGCTACACCTTC.

V and J are TRBV4-2 and TRBJ2-5; weak D call: TRBD1 (6 bases). The CDR3 loop spans 15 amino acids. Germline assignment: CDR1 LGHNA and CDR2 YNFKEQ. Trimming left V 3 bases short and J 0 bases short, with 11 bases between. For the CDR3, the DNA is TGTGCCAGCAGCCAGGGGGCACGCCACCAAGAGACCCAGTACTTC. Protein: CASSQGARHQETQYF.

The chain carries TRBV30 and TRBJ1-1, with D uncertain. Trimming took off 4 bases at V and 4 bases at J, with 13 bases between the two ends. Germline V CDR1 and CDR2: GTSNPN, SVGIG (reference sequence). This CDR3 comprises 13 residues. The CDR3 here is CAWKRDASTEAFF. The DNA for the CDR3 is TGTGCCTGGAAACGGGATGCGAGCACTGAAGCTTTCTTT.

The chain has TRBV19 and TRBJ1-5; weak D call: TRBD1 (6 bases). Germline CDR1 is LNHDA and CDR2 is SQIVND (reference sequence). This CDR3 region has 14 residues. The V and J ends lost 5 bases and 7 bases respectively, with 15 bases between them. Written as DNA, the CDR3 is TGTGCCAGTAGTCCTGACAGGAGGCGACAGCCCCAGCATTTT. This codes for CASSPDRRRQPQHF.

The rearrangement links TRBV11-2 to TRBJ1-6; TRBD1 matches at 7 bases. The CDR3 runs 14 residues. Per germline, CDR1 SGHAT and CDR2 FQNNGV. V was clipped by 5 bases and J by 6 bases; unmatched bases: 4. The CDR3 sequence is CASSHRGSNSPLHF. CDR3 DNA: TGTGCCAGCAGCCACAGGGGTTCTAATTCACCCCTCCACTTT.

The chain uses TRBV6-1 and TRBJ2-7; 8 bases line up with TRBD1. Germline-derived CDR1 and CDR2 are MNHNS and SASEGT. J was trimmed by 2 bases and V by 5 bases; bases with no gene match: 8. This CDR3 region has 15 residues. DNA of the CDR3: TGTGCCAGCAGTTCCCCCGGGACAGGACCCTACGAGCAGTACTTC. Protein sequence: CASSSPGTGPYEQYF.

In this sample, this clone turned up a few times. The chain combines TRBV28 with TRBJ1-2; D is possibly TRBD1 (6 bases). The V end was cut by 4 bases, the J end by 9 bases, with 21 bases between. CDR3 size: 15 residues. Germline V gene lookup returns CDR1 MDHEN and CDR2 SYDVKM. CDR3 DNA: TGTGCCAGCAGTTGGGGGACGGGTCCTAGGGGGAGCTACACCTTC. Translating it yields CASSWGTGPRGSYTF.

The V call is TRBV6-5, the J call TRBJ2-5, with 9 bases lining up with TRBD2. There are 16 residues in the CDR3. The V gene's germline CDR1 is MNHEY and CDR2 SVGAGI. V trimming: 4 bases; J trimming: 1 base; junction bases outside the gene matches: 7. CDR3 in DNA: TGTGCCAGCAGTTCGACTGGCGGGAGGGGCCAAGAGACCCAGTACTTC. It yields the protein CASSSTGGRGQETQYF.

This clone was observed a handful of times. The chain is built from TRBV6-1 and TRBJ2-7, with 9 bases aligning to TRBD2. Germline V lookup: CDR1 MNHNS, CDR2 SASEGT. This CDR3 is built from 12 residues. The V gene end was trimmed by 6 bases and the J gene end by 4 bases; junction bases not matched to a gene: 1. The CDR3 is CASRLAGYEQYF. As DNA, the CDR3 is TGTGCCAGCAGGCTAGCGGGGTACGAGCAGTACTTC.

This chain connects TRBV7-2 to TRBJ2-1; weak D call: TRBD2 (6 bases). V dropped 1 base and J dropped 0 bases, with 13 bases sitting between them. The CDR3 has 17 residues. Germline assignment: CDR1 SGHTA and CDR2 FQGNSA. The CDR3 nucleotides are TGTGCCAGCAGCTTAGTTGCTAGCGCTTACTCCTACAATGAGCAGTTCTTC. It specifies CASSLVASAYSYNEQFF.

The V gene is TRBV19, the J gene TRBJ1-6; 8 bases match TRBD1. Germline CDR1 reads LNHDA; CDR2 reads SQIVND (reference sequence). V lost 11 bases and J lost 7; bases outside the gene matches: 10. The CDR3 consists of 14 residues. As DNA, the CDR3 is TGTGCCTCCAGGGGGTGGGACAGGAATTCACCCCTCCACTTT. It translates to CASRGWDRNSPLHF.

This rearrangement joins TRBV4-2 to TRBJ2-1, with unresolved D. Deletions cut 4 bases from V and 10 bases from J, with 14 bases between. CDR1 and CDR2 (germline): LGHNA, YNFKEQ. The CDR3 consists of 13 residues. The CDR3 bases are TGTGCCAGCAGCCCCTGGCCCCGATTGGAGCAGTTCTTC. Translating it yields CASSPWPRLEQFF.

This chain joins TRBV6-6 and TRBJ2-3, with D unclear. The V gene's germline CDR1 is MNHNY and CDR2 SVGAGI (reference sequence). The ends were cut back, 8 bases at V and 1 base at J, with 4 bases in the middle. The CDR3 loop spans 11 amino acids. CDR3 protein: CASGRTDTQYF. The CDR3 region has the DNA TGTGCCAGCGGGCGCACAGATACGCAGTATTTT.

This clone was counted a few times. The chain is built from TRBV11-2 and TRBJ2-5, with 10 bases fitting TRBD2. The CDR3 runs to 17 residues. Unmatched junction bases numbered 14, after V lost 5 bases and J lost 5 bases. Germline lookup yields CDR1 SGHAT and CDR2 FQNNGV. The chain's CDR3 is CASSLLSGGVVGETQYF. For the CDR3, the DNA is TGTGCCAGCAGCCTCCTAAGCGGGGGGGTAGTGGGGGAGACCCAGTACTTC. The complete variable domain, with remaining parts taken from reference TRBV11-2 and TRBJ2-5, reads EAGVAQSPRYKIIEKRQSVAFWCNPISGHATLYWYQQILGQGPKLLIQFQNNGVVDDSQLPKDRFSAERLKGVDSTLKIQPAKLEDSAVYLCASSLLSGGVVGETQYFGPGTRLLVL.

The chain joins TRBV15 to TRBJ1-2; TRBD1 aligns across 9 bases. V lost 2 bases, J lost 2 bases, and 6 bases stayed unmatched. The CDR3 runs 16 residues. The germline V gene encodes CDR1 LNHNV and CDR2 YYDKDF (reference sequence). The DNA for the CDR3 is TGTGCCACCAGCAGAACAGGGGGCGCGGCGAACTATGGCTACACCTTC. It specifies CATSRTGGAANYGYTF. Combining the CDR3 with reference TRBV15 and TRBJ1-2 gives the whole variable domain DAMVIQNPRYQVTQFGKPVTLSCSQTLNHNVMYWYQQKSSQAPKLLFHYYDKDFNNEADTPDNFQSRRPNTSFCFLDIRSPGLGDTAMYLCATSRTGGAANYGYTFGSGTRLTVV.

CDR3: CASRQNYGYTF. CDR3 DNA: TGTGCCAGCAGGCAGAACTATGGCTACACCTTC. V gene TRBV6-5 combines with J gene TRBJ1-2; D call uncertain. Germline CDR1 and CDR2: MNHEY and SVGAGI. Trimming removed 6 bases from V and 2 bases from J, with 4 bases in between. This CDR3 has 11 amino acids.

The CDR3 here is CASRGRVAGGDEQFF. Written as DNA, the CDR3 is TGTGCCAGCAGGGGAAGAGTAGCGGGGGGGGATGAGCAGTTCTTC. The rearrangement uses TRBV27 and TRBJ2-1; TRBD2 aligns across 11 bases. CDR1 is MNHEY and CDR2 is SMNVEV in the germline V gene (reference sequence). The CDR3 has 15 residues. V trimming: 6 bases; J trimming: 8 bases; junction bases outside the gene matches: 9.

The chain combines TRBV9 with TRBJ1-6; 8 positions match TRBD1. The CDR3 loop spans 16 amino acids. Trimming took 0 bases from V and 1 from J; bases not matched to a gene: 0. From germline, CDR1 is SGDLS and CDR2 YYNGEE. The chain's CDR3 is CASSVGQGSYNSPLHF. CDR3 nucleotide sequence: TGTGCCAGCAGCGTAGGACAGGGGTCCTATAATTCACCCCTCCACTTT.

The gene calls are TRBV7-9 and TRBJ1-2; TRBD1 aligns across 8 bases. CDR1 is SEHNR and CDR2 is FQNEAQ in the germline V gene (reference sequence). Losses at the gene ends were 3 bases for V and 6 bases for J; bases not matched to a gene: 6. The CDR3 has 14 residues. CDR3 sequence (DNA): TGTGCCAGCAGCTTCAGGGGGCTCTCGGATGGCTACACCTTC. It codes for CASSFRGLSDGYTF.

The chain has TRBV18 and TRBJ1-1, with 8 bases fitting TRBD1. This CDR3 has 13 residues. Trimming took 3 bases from V and 6 from J; bases not matched to a gene: 3. Germline V gene lookup returns CDR1 KGHSH and CDR2 LQKENI. The CDR3 DNA reads TGTGCCAGCTCACCCCAACAGGGGGCTGAAGCTTTCTTT. It yields the protein CASSPQQGAEAFF. Full variable domain (outside the CDR3, taken from reference TRBV18 and TRBJ1-1): NAGVMQNPRHLVRRRGQEARLRCSPMKGHSHVYWYRQLPEEGLKFMVYLQKENIIDESGMPKERFSAEFPKEGPSILRIQQVVRGDSAAYFCASSPQQGAEAFFGQGTRLTVV.

The V call is TRBV7-2, the J call TRBJ2-1, with TRBD2 matching 9 bases. The V and J ends lost 1 base and 6 bases, in that order; junction bases with no gene match: 7. Germline V gene sequence: CDR1 SGHTA, CDR2 FQGNSA. The CDR3 loop spans 16 amino acids. The CDR3 reads CASSLGGGRGFNEQFF. As DNA, the CDR3 is TGTGCCAGCAGCTTAGGGGGCGGGAGGGGGTTCAATGAGCAGTTCTTC.

In its sample, this clone was seen a few times. The chain is built from TRBV29-1 and TRBJ1-1, with 12 nucleotides matching TRBD1. The CDR3 contains 12 residues. Germline CDR1 and CDR2: SQVTM and ANQGSEA. Trimming at V came to 7 bases and at J to 4 bases, leaving 1 base not matched to a gene. CDR3 in DNA: TGCAGCGGGGACAGGGGGCGCACTGAAGCTTTCTTT. This sequence encodes CSGDRGRTEAFF.

This clone was observed a handful of times. The chain's CDR3 is CASSFSPGQSTGELFF. The CDR3 region has the DNA TGCGCCAGCAGCTTTTCGCCGGGACAGAGCACCGGGGAGCTGTTTTTT. The J gene is TRBJ2-2, the V gene TRBV5-1, with 7 bases aligning to TRBD1. Trimming took 2 bases from V and 4 from J; bases not matched to a gene: 8. From germline, CDR1 is SGHRS and CDR2 YFSETQ. CDR3 size: 16 residues.